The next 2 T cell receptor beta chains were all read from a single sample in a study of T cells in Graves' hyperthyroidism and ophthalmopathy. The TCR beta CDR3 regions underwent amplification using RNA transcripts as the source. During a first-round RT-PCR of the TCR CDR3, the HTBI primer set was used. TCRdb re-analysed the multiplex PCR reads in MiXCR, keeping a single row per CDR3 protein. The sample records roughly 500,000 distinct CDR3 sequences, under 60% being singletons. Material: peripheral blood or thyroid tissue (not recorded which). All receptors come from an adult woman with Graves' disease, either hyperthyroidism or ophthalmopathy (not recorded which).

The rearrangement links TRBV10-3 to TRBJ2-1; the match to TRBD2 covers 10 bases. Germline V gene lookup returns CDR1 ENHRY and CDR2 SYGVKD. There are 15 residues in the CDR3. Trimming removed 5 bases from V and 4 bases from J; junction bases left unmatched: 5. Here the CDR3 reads CAISRTSGKYNEQFF. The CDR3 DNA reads TGTGCCATCAGTAGAACTAGCGGGAAATACAATGAGCAGTTCTTC.

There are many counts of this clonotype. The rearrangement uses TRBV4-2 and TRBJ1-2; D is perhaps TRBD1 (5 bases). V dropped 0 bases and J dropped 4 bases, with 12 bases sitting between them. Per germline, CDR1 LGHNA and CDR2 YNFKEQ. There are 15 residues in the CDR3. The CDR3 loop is CASSQETDSAYGYTF. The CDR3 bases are TGTGCCAGCAGCCAAGAGACAGACAGCGCCTATGGCTACACCTTC.